This T cell receptor beta chain was identified in a study of blood T cell repertoires in COVID-19. Repertoires were generated with immunoSEQ multiplex PCR, while TCRdb's copy carries only in-frame clones and drops some. The data contain some 300,000 clones, 90% of them seen just once; the ten biggest clones take up roughly 3.9%. The CDR3 extends over 12 amino acids. Germline V gene lookup returns CDR1 SGDLS and CDR2 YYNGEE. V was cut by 2 bases and J by 4 bases, with 6 bases left in between. No more than 2 weeks before study entry, exposed participants had met a case of COVID-19. Sequences were obtained from PBMCs or T cells enriched from blood (not recorded which). The V call is TRBV9, the J call TRBJ1-2; D may be TRBD1 (5 bases). This clonotype originated in a woman between 25 and 40 years old who had been exposed to COVID-19. The CDR3 protein is CASSVDSYGYTF. The CDR3 coding sequence is TGTGCCAGCAGCGTTGACAGCTATGGCTACACCTTC.